A single sample is the source of the 20 T cell receptor beta chains below, sequenced in a study of control samples from healthy donors and cancer patients. The assay was immunoSEQ multiplex PCR, and TCRdb's table has in-frame clones only and misses some. The table lists roughly 130,000 clones, 80% to 95% of them singletons, with about 11% in the top ten. Sequencing used blood. These receptors all come from a man aged 30 to 39 in good health.

V gene TRBV6-2 or TRBV6-3 combines with J gene TRBJ2-1; no definite D call. V shed 0 bases and J shed 4 bases, with 10 bases lying between them. The CDR3 covers 15 residues. CDR1 is MNHEY and CDR2 is SVGEGT in the germline V gene. The CDR3 DNA reads as TGTGCCAGCAGTTACTCTGCCTACCGTTACAATGAGCAGTTCTTC. Amino acids: CASSYSAYRYNEQFF.

The V call is TRBV28, the J call TRBJ2-6; TRBD1 or TRBD2 may be the D gene (5 bases each). The CDR3 runs to 15 residues. V dropped 3 bases and J dropped 4 bases, with 10 bases sitting between them. Germline-derived CDR1 and CDR2 are MDHEN and SYDVKM. The CDR3 is CASSFPGRGANVLTF. The CDR3 bases are TGTGCCAGCAGTTTTCCGGGGCGAGGGGCCAACGTCCTGACTTTC.

The CDR3 is CSARGTGELFF. The DNA for the CDR3 is TGCAGTGCTAGAGGGACCGGGGAGCTGTTTTTT. The chain couples TRBV20-1 to TRBJ2-2; no reliable D call. Germline assignment: CDR1 DFQATT and CDR2 SNEGSKA (reference sequence). With 1 base removed from V and 5 bases from J, the gap between germline ends came to 2 bases. The CDR3 totals 11 residues.

This rearrangement joins TRBV9 to TRBJ2-3, with 11 bases that match TRBD2. The CDR3 loop spans 17 amino acids. V trimming: 5 bases; J trimming: 1 base; junction bases outside the gene matches: 9. The germline CDR1 and CDR2 sequences are SGDLS and YYNGEE. CDR3 bases: TGTGCCAGCAGTGCATCACTAGCGGGAGATGGCACAGATACGCAGTATTTT. Residues: CASSASLAGDGTDTQYF.

This sequence joins TRBV28 and TRBJ1-5; D gene ambiguous. V shed 3 bases and J shed 1 base, with 4 bases lying between them. Germline V gene lookup returns CDR1 MDHEN and CDR2 SYDVKM. The CDR3 length is 13 residues. In DNA, the CDR3 is TGTGCCAGCAGTTTGGTCAGCAATCAGCCCCAGCATTTT. Encoded protein: CASSLVSNQPQHF.

The V call is TRBV28, the J call TRBJ2-4; possible D gene TRBD2, 6 bases. Germline assignment: CDR1 MDHEN and CDR2 SYDVKM. The CDR3 has 15 residues. V lost 6 bases to trimming and J lost 1 base, with 13 bases between them. The DNA of the CDR3 is TGTGCCAGCAGCGGGTCTCGGGGGGCCAAAAACATTCAGTACTTC. It yields the protein CASSGSRGAKNIQYF.

The chain uses TRBV9 and TRBJ2-1; 9 bases match TRBD2. CDR3 length: 15 amino acids. Germline V gene data show CDR1 as SGDLS and CDR2 as YYNGEE. With 4 bases clipped from V and 7 bases from J, the junction kept 9 bases outside the gene matches. Written as DNA, the CDR3 is TGTGCCAGCAGCATTAGCGGGAGAGGGGGTAATGAGCAGTTCTTC. Protein sequence: CASSISGRGGNEQFF. Combining the CDR3 with reference TRBV9 and TRBJ2-1 gives the whole variable domain DSGVTQTPKHLITATGQRVTLRCSPRSGDLSVYWYQQSLDQGLQFLIQYYNGEERAKGNILERFSAQQFPDLHSELNLSSLELGDSALYFCASSISGRGGNEQFFGPGTRLTVL.

The rearrangement uses TRBV6-5 and TRBJ2-5; D gene unclear. The V and J ends lost 2 bases and 1 base respectively, with 5 bases between them. CDR1 is MNHEY and CDR2 is SVGAGI in the germline V gene. The CDR3 consists of 13 residues. Here the CDR3 DNA reads TGTGCCAGCAGTTACCGGGCCCAAGAGACCCAGTACTTC. Protein: CASSYRAQETQYF.

The chain carries TRBV6-5 and TRBJ2-3; 7 bases map to TRBD1. V trimming: 10 bases; J trimming: 1 base; junction bases outside the gene matches: 8. There are 14 residues in the CDR3. The germline V gene has CDR1 MNHEY and CDR2 SVGAGI. The CDR3 nucleotides read TGTGCCACCAAGGGGGCGAAGCGCACAGATACGCAGTATTTT. Protein sequence: CATKGAKRTDTQYF.

The genes are TRBV18 and TRBJ2-2; 7 bases map to TRBD1. Germline V CDR1 and CDR2: KGHSH, LQKENI. This CDR3 has 15 amino acids. Trimming cost V 3 bases and J 2 bases; bases outside gene matches: 3. The CDR3 coding sequence is TGTGCCAGCTCACCGAGGACAGGCAACACCGGGGAGCTGTTTTTT. Protein product: CASSPRTGNTGELFF. The complete variable domain, with remaining parts taken from reference TRBV18 and TRBJ2-2, reads NAGVMQNPRHLVRRRGQEARLRCSPMKGHSHVYWYRQLPEEGLKFMVYLQKENIIDESGMPKERFSAEFPKEGPSILRIQQVVRGDSAAYFCASSPRTGNTGELFFGEGSRLTVL.

The chain joins TRBV6-2 or TRBV6-3 to TRBJ2-7; perhaps TRBD2 as D (5 bases). Germline V CDR1 and CDR2: MNHEY, SVGEGT. V lost 1 base, J lost 6 bases, and 7 bases lay in between. The CDR3 extends over 12 amino acids. CDR3: CASSYLGLEQYF. The CDR3 region has the DNA TGTGCCAGCAGTTACTTAGGACTCGAGCAGTACTTC.

The gene calls are TRBV24-1 and TRBJ1-2, with D tentatively TRBD1 (5 bases). Germline assignment: CDR1 KGHDR and CDR2 SFDVKD. V was pared by 3 bases and J by 4 bases, with 11 bases between. The length of the CDR3 is 14 residues. DNA of the CDR3: TGTGCCACCAGTGATACCAGGGATAGCTATGGCTACACCTTC. As protein: CATSDTRDSYGYTF.

CDR3 in amino acids: CASSTDTTDTQYF. The CDR3 DNA sequence: TGTGCCAGCAGTACGGACACTACAGATACGCAGTATTTT. The chain combines TRBV6-2 or TRBV6-3 with TRBJ2-3, with a tentative D call TRBD1 (5 bases). Germline V gene lookup returns CDR1 MNHEY and CDR2 SVGEGT. This CDR3 has 13 amino acids. Trimming pared 5 bases from V and 3 bases from J, leaving 9 bases between.

J is TRBJ2-7 and V is TRBV11-2; a possible D gene is TRBD2 (6 bases). Germline-derived CDR1 and CDR2 are SGHAT and FQNNGV. CDR3 length: 14 residues. The V end lost 5 bases, the J end lost 0 bases, and 11 bases lay between the germline ends. CDR3 coding DNA: TGTGCCAGCAGCGCGGGACTCACCTCCTACGAGCAGTACTTC. The encoded protein is CASSAGLTSYEQYF.

The V call is TRBV3-1 (or the pseudogene TRBV3-2), the J call TRBJ2-7; no definite D call. V lost 1 base and J lost 7, with 8 bases in between. Germline CDR1 is LGHDT and CDR2 is YNNKEL (reference sequence). CDR3 length equals 12 residues. The DNA of the CDR3 is TGTGCCAGCAGCCAAGTTAAGGGAGAGCAGTACTTC. This translates into CASSQVKGEQYF.

The chain recombines TRBV6-5 with TRBJ2-7, with TRBD1 matching over 7 bases. CDR3 length: 14 residues. After removal of 5 bases from V and 0 bases from J, the junction contained 4 bases not matched to a gene. Germline V gene data show CDR1 as MNHEY and CDR2 as SVGAGI. CDR3 loop: CASSQRDSSYEQYF. For the CDR3, the DNA is TGTGCCAGCAGTCAACGGGACAGCTCCTACGAGCAGTACTTC.

The chain uses TRBV6-4 and TRBJ2-1, with 10 bases matching TRBD2. CDR1 is MRHNA, CDR2 SNTAGT, per germline. After removal of 5 bases from V and 4 bases from J, the junction contained 8 bases not matched to a gene. The CDR3 covers 16 residues. CDR3 protein: CASSPTSSGSYNEQFF. The CDR3 bases are TGTGCCAGCAGTCCGACCTCTAGCGGGAGTTACAATGAGCAGTTCTTC.

This clone was picked up one time. Additional DNA sequences in this sample encode the identical CDR3. The CDR3 sequence: CASSLAGGNEQFF. The CDR3 bases are TGTGCCAGCAGCTTAGCCGGAGGCAATGAGCAGTTCTTC. This chain joins TRBV11-3 and TRBJ2-1; the D gene is possibly TRBD2 (5 bases). V gave up 1 base and J gave up 6 bases, with 7 bases separating them. The CDR3 length is 13 residues. Germline V CDR1 and CDR2: SGHNT, YENEEA.

This sequence joins TRBV28 and TRBJ1-2; 9 bases are a match to TRBD1. Per the germline V gene, CDR1 is MDHEN and CDR2 is SYDVKM. V lost 5 bases to trimming and J lost 6 bases; unmatched junction nucleotides: 7. The CDR3 totals 14 residues. DNA of the CDR3: TGTGCCAGCAGTATCACGGGACAGGGACATGGCTACACCTTC. Its translation is CASSITGQGHGYTF.

The chain employs TRBV29-1 and TRBJ1-1; TRBD1 might be the D (5 bases). From germline, CDR1 is SQVTM and CDR2 ANQGSEA. There are 12 residues in the CDR3. Trimming cost V 3 bases and J 5 bases, with 10 bases left between them. The CDR3 DNA reads as TGCAGCGTTGAGGGGGGAGGAACTGAAGCTTTCTTT. Protein product: CSVEGGGTEAFF.